What follows is one TCR beta chain and its context. These data originate in a study of T cell responses to AZD1222 COVID-19 vaccine. Some clones are missing from TCRdb's copy, which holds only in-frame ones; the method was immunoSEQ multiplex PCR. The data hold approximately 130,000 clones, with roughly 93% observed a single time. In germline, CDR1 is SGDLS, CDR2 YYNGEE. V shed 4 bases and J 2 bases; nucleotides not matched to a gene: 3. This CDR3 contains 15 residues. The specimen comprised peripheral blood, sampled on day 0 of AZD1222 vaccination. The chain is built from TRBV9 and TRBJ2-1; the match to TRBD2 covers 10 bases. The TCR comes from an adult in good health. The CDR3 DNA follows: TGTGCCAGCAGCCTAGCGGGAGAGACCTACAATGAGCAGTTCTTC. Translating gives CASSLAGETYNEQFF. The variable domain in full, with the rest retrieved from reference TRBV9 and TRBJ2-1, is DSGVTQTPKHLITATGQRVTLRCSPRSGDLSVYWYQQSLDQGLQFLIQYYNGEERAKGNILERFSAQQFPDLHSELNLSSLELGDSALYFCASSLAGETYNEQFFGPGTRLTVL.